This is a list of T cell receptor beta chains from one sample in a study of cytomegalovirus exposure and HLA in healthy donors. TCRdb keeps only in-frame clones here, not all; method: immunoSEQ multiplex PCR. The data hold some 160,000 clones, with 78% observed a single time. Sequenced material: PBMCs. Receptors originate from a woman between 35 and 50 years old in good health and CMV-seropositive. Each CDR3 is given with its conserved first and last residue. A D gene is named only where the DNA matches it firmly. Size is omitted from some rows. Given values are once, few, many or a class for expanded clones.

TRBV12-5	13	.	.	TRBJ1-1	TGTGCTAGTGGTTGGGGGACAAGCTCTGAAGCTTTCTTT	CASGWGTSSEAFF
TRBV7-9	14	.	.	TRBJ1-3	TGTGCCAGCAGCCCGGGGGGCAAAGGAAACACCATATATTTT	CASSPGGKGNTIYF
TRBV19	14	TRBD2	.	TRBJ2-5	TGTGCCAGTAGTATAGAGGGACTAGGAAAGACCCAGTACTTC	CASSIEGLGKTQYF
TRBV9	16	TRBD2	.	TRBJ2-5	TGTGCCAGCAGCGCCGGCTTAGCGGGGGGGGATGAGACCCAGTACTTC	CASSAGLAGGDETQYF
TRBV5-1	16	TRBD1	.	TRBJ2-7	TGCGCCAGCAGCTTGGTGGGGTCAGGGGGCTCCTACGAGCAGTACTTC	CASSLVGSGGSYEQYF
TRBV5-1	14	.	.	TRBJ2-7	TGCGCCAGCACCTCGGACAGTTTATACGGCGAGCAGTACTTC	CASTSDSLYGEQYF
TRBV28	15	.	.	TRBJ1-5	TGTGCCAGCAGTTTCGTACAGGGCGACAATCAGCCCCAGCATTTT	CASSFVQGDNQPQHF
TRBV28	18	.	.	TRBJ1-5	TGTGCCAGCAGTTTGGGGGAACAGGGTTCCATTAGCAATCAGCCCCAGCATTTT	CASSLGEQGSISNQPQHF
TRBV13	14	.	.	TRBJ1-2	TGTGCCAGCAGCTTAGAGGACAGTAACTATGGCTACACCTTC	CASSLEDSNYGYTF
TRBV6-6	14	.	few	TRBJ2-6	TGTGCCAGTATAGGGGACTCTGGGGCCAACGGCCTGACTTTC	CASIGDSGANGLTF
TRBV28	12	TRBD1	.	TRBJ1-2	TGTGCCAGCAGGGACAGGGTAACCGGCTACACCTTC	CASRDRVTGYTF
TRBV2	16	TRBD1	.	TRBJ2-1	TGTGCCAGCAGTCCCGGGACAGGGTTTCGTTACAATGAGCAGTTCTTC	CASSPGTGFRYNEQFF
TRBV27	17	TRBD2	.	TRBJ2-1	TGTGCCAGCCGGACTAGCGGGGGGACGAGCTCCTACAATGAGCAGTTCTTC	CASRTSGGTSSYNEQFF
TRBV27	15	TRBD1	.	TRBJ2-7	TGTGCCAGCAGTTCAGGAGGACAGGGGTCCTACGAGCAGTACTTC	CASSSGGQGSYEQYF
TRBV28	11	.	.	TRBJ2-5	TGTGCCAGCAGTTTAGAGGGGACCCAGTACTTC	CASSLEGTQYF
TRBV12-5	12	.	.	TRBJ2-7	TGTGCTAGTGCCTCCTTTAGTCAAGAGCAGTACTTC	CASASFSQEQYF
TRBV5-6	14	TRBD1	.	TRBJ2-2	TGTGCCAGCGGATCGGGACAGGTCCCCGGGGAGCTGTTTTTT	CASGSGQVPGELFF
TRBV9	15	.	few	TRBJ1-4	TGTGCCAGCAGCCCGACAGGTAGGAAGTACGAAAAACTGTTTTTT	CASSPTGRKYEKLFF
TRBV2	15	TRBD1	once	TRBJ1-2	TGTGCCAGCAGTCCCGACGCCCAGACAGGGCGAGGCTACACCTTC	CASSPDAQTGRGYTF
TRBV4-2	14	.	once	TRBJ2-2	TGTGCCAGCAGCCAACCTGACTCGGGCGGGGAGCTGTTTTTT	CASSQPDSGGELFF
TRBV9	14	.	.	TRBJ2-5	TGTGCCAGCGGTTCGACTGCCAACGTAGAGACCCAGTACTTC	CASGSTANVETQYF
TRBV7-8	13	TRBD1	.	TRBJ1-1	TGTGCCAGCAGCTCTAGGGGGCCAACTGAAGCTTTCTTT	CASSSRGPTEAFF
TRBV19	16	TRBD1	.	TRBJ1-2	TGTGCCACTTCACCATGGACAGGGGCGATCAGCTATGGCTACACCTTC	CATSPWTGAISYGYTF
TRBV30	16	.	.	TRBJ2-4	TGTGCCTGGAGTGGCCGGGGGGCTCTAGCCAAAAACAGTCAGTACTTC	CAWSGRGALAKNSQYF
TRBV5-8	15	.	.	TRBJ2-2	TGTGCCAGCAGCTTGCGCGTCTTCACTACCGGGGAGCTGTTTTTT	CASSLRVFTTGELFF
TRBV2	16	.	few	TRBJ2-7	TGTGCCAGCAGTGAATACCTAGCCGCGATAAGGTACGAGCAGTACTTC	CASSEYLAAIRYEQYF
TRBV6-1	12	.	.	TRBJ1-1	TGTGCCAGCATGACAGGGAACACTGAAGCTTTCTTT	CASMTGNTEAFF
TRBV6-1	15	.	.	TRBJ2-7	TGTGCCAGCAGTGAAGTAGCTGGTCTGACGTATGAGCAGTACTTC	CASSEVAGLTYEQYF
TRBV2	14	.	.	TRBJ1-1	TGTGCCAGCAGCGGAGGGCGGACTTACACTGAAGCTTTCTTT	CASSGGRTYTEAFF